These 27 T cell receptor beta chains share one sample of origin, sequenced in a study of neurological immune-mediated disorders. TCRdb used MiXCR to reprocess the 5' RACE reads, holding one entry per CDR3 protein. The repertoire has some 53,000 distinct CDR3 sequences, around 16% of them found once; the top ten carry roughly 4.4%. The sample comprised PBMCs. The receptor set was obtained from a man aged 60-69 years in good health.

This clonotype was observed at least ten times. This chain uses TRBV7-2 with TRBJ1-2; no clear D. The germline V gene has CDR1 SGHTA and CDR2 FQGNSA. V dropped 5 bases and J dropped 4 bases, with 11 bases sitting between them. The CDR3 is made up of 13 amino acids. The CDR3 DNA follows: TGTGCCAGCAGCCGCCCGGGAGGCTATGGCTACACCTTC. This encodes CASSRPGGYGYTF. The entire variable domain, with the rest obtained from reference TRBV7-2 and TRBJ1-2, is as follows: GAGVSQSPSNKVTEKGKDVELRCDPISGHTALYWYRQSLGQGLEFLIYFQGNSAPDKSGLPSDRFSAERTGGSVSTLTIQRTQQEDSAVYLCASSRPGGYGYTFGSGTRLTVV.

Notes on this clonotype: A read error may be the cause here, since a much bigger clone is one base away. The chain links TRBV12-3 or TRBV12-4 to TRBJ1-6; no definite D call. CDR3 length: 14 residues. Trimming left V 6 bases short and J 13 bases short, with 19 bases between. The CDR3 coding sequence is TGTGCCAGCAGGTCACTCGGGAGCCCTTCCCCCCTCCACTTT. This codes for CASRSLGSPSPLHF.

At least ten counts were recorded for this clonotype. This chain joins TRBV12-3 or TRBV12-4 and TRBJ2-1; TRBD1 might be the D (5 bases). Between the trimmed V and J ends, which lost 5 bases and 4 bases, there was a span of 12 bases. The CDR3 loop spans 14 amino acids. CDR3 sequence reads: CASSPRQLYNEQFF. The CDR3, as DNA: TGTGCCAGCAGTCCAAGACAGCTTTACAATGAGCAGTTCTTC.

This clonotype occurred many times. Written as DNA, the CDR3 is TGCGCCAGCAGCTTCACTAGCGGGTACACCGGGGAGCTGTTTTTT. It specifies CASSFTSGYTGELFF. The chain is built from TRBV5-1 and TRBJ2-2; the match to TRBD2 covers 9 bases. The junction had 2 bases not matched to a gene; V was cut back by 2 bases and J by 3 bases. Germline V CDR1 and CDR2: SGHRS, YFSETQ. This CDR3 has 15 residues.

Concerning this clonotype: The junction and the germline gene differ at one end; a read error may be behind it. The chain joins TRBV11-2 to TRBJ2-5; D gene ambiguous. The CDR3 loop spans 16 amino acids. CDR1 and CDR2 from the germline V gene are SGHAT and FQNNGV. CDR3 coding DNA: TGTGCCACCAGCTGGACCAAAGGGTCCCCACGGGAGACCCAGTACTTC. This translates into CATSWTKGSPRETQYF.

This clonotype was observed many times. The chain has TRBV20-1 and TRBJ2-2; 13 bases agree with TRBD2. Trimming removed 5 bases from V and 5 bases from J; junction bases left unmatched: 11. The CDR3 has 17 amino acids. Germline V gene lookup returns CDR1 DFQATT and CDR2 SNEGSKA (reference sequence). The CDR3 bases are TGCAGTGCTTGGGTGACTAGCGGGAGGATTGCTACCGGGGAGCTGTTTTTT. This encodes CSAWVTSGRIATGELFF.

This clonotype was counted many times. This chain uses TRBV29-1 with TRBJ1-1; D might be TRBD1 (6 bases). Germline-derived CDR1 and CDR2 are SQVTM and ANQGSEA. This CDR3 region has 12 residues. Trimming took off 6 bases at V and 1 base at J, with 9 bases between the two ends. CDR3 residues: CSVDSGNTEAFF. CDR3 sequence (DNA): TGCAGCGTGGACAGCGGGAACACTGAAGCTTTCTTT.

Details on this clonotype: With a much larger clone just one base away, this may be a read error. The gene calls are TRBV12-3 or TRBV12-4 and TRBJ2-1; maybe TRBD2 (6 bases). This CDR3 comprises 14 residues. The CDR3 region is CASSRSGSYNEQSF. The CDR3 nucleotides are TGTGCCAGCAGTCGTAGCGGTTCCTACAATGAGCAGTCCTTC.

This clonotype appeared many times. The chain links TRBV29-1 to TRBJ2-7, with a tentative D call TRBD1 (8 bases). With 8 bases removed from V and 6 bases from J, the gap between germline ends came to 20 bases. CDR3 length equals 13 residues. The germline CDR1 and CDR2 sequences are SQVTM and ANQGSEA. Here the CDR3 DNA reads TGCAGCTGGGGACAGGTCTCGGGAGGCGAGCAGTACTTC. This sequence encodes CSWGQVSGGEQYF.

This clonotype was seen repeatedly, ten times or more. The rearrangement joins TRBV20-1 to TRBJ2-5; 9 positions agree with TRBD2. Germline CDR1 DFQATT, CDR2 SNEGSKA (reference sequence). V gave up 5 bases and J gave up 5 bases; unmatched junction bases: 6. This CDR3 is 13 amino acids long. CDR3 amino acids: CSALAGVEETQYF. In nucleotides, the CDR3 is TGCAGTGCTTTAGCGGGAGTCGAGGAGACCCAGTACTTC.

This clonotype was recorded many times. The V gene is TRBV20-1, the J gene TRBJ2-3; TRBD1 is a possible D gene (6 bases). Germline lookup yields CDR1 DFQATT and CDR2 SNEGSKA (reference sequence). V dropped 3 bases and J dropped 6 bases, with 10 bases sitting between them. CDR3 length: 12 residues. The CDR3 DNA sequence: TGCAGTGCTAGGGTGGGGGCTGATACGCAGTATTTT. Protein: CSARVGADTQYF.

The sample holds many counts of this clonotype. The chain employs TRBV27 and TRBJ2-5; 7 positions match TRBD1. The CDR3 spans 15 residues. Germline trimming cut 1 base from V and 5 bases from J; bases unmatched to any gene: 7. Looked up from germline, CDR1 is MNHEY and CDR2 is SMNVEV (reference sequence). The CDR3 coding sequence is TGTGCCAGCAGTTTATACAGGGGCGCCGGGGAGACCCAGTACTTC. It is translated as CASSLYRGAGETQYF.

This clonotype was detected ten times or more. The chain couples TRBV10-3 to TRBJ2-3, with 11 bases lining up with TRBD2. Germline-derived CDR1 and CDR2 are ENHRY and SYGVKD. J was trimmed by 0 bases and V by 6 bases; bases with no gene match: 5. The CDR3 sequence is 16 residues long. The DNA for the CDR3 is TGTGCCATCAGGCCGGGACTAGCGGCTAGCACAGATACGCAGTATTTT. Translating gives CAIRPGLAASTDTQYF.

The gene calls are TRBV12-3 or TRBV12-4 and TRBJ2-7, with TRBD1 identical over 11 bases. The CDR3 has 15 residues. V was clipped by 3 bases and J by 4 bases; unmatched bases: 5. This chain's CDR3 is CASSFPGQGVYEQYF. The CDR3 DNA reads as TGTGCCAGCAGTTTCCCGGGACAGGGGGTATACGAGCAGTACTTC.

This clonotype was picked up many times. The chain couples TRBV7-2 to TRBJ2-2; D is undetermined. This CDR3 is built from 13 residues. V was cut by 2 bases and J by 6 bases, with 7 bases left in between. The germline V gene has CDR1 SGHTA and CDR2 FQGNSA. The CDR3 spells CASSLPGPGELFF. CDR3 sequence (DNA): TGTGCCAGCAGCTTACCCGGCCCCGGGGAGCTGTTTTTT. Based on the CDR3 plus reference TRBV7-2 and TRBJ2-2, the full variable domain is GAGVSQSPSNKVTEKGKDVELRCDPISGHTALYWYRQSLGQGLEFLIYFQGNSAPDKSGLPSDRFSAERTGGSVSTLTIQRTQQEDSAVYLCASSLPGPGELFFGEGSRLTVL.

This clonotype has ten or more counts. The J gene is TRBJ2-2, the V gene TRBV5-1, with TRBD1 matching 7 bases. With 0 bases clipped from V and 6 bases from J, the junction kept 5 bases outside the gene matches. Germline lookup yields CDR1 SGHRS and CDR2 YFSETQ. The CDR3 extends over 15 amino acids. Here the CDR3 reads CASSLVQGDPGELFF. CDR3 sequence (DNA): TGCGCCAGCAGCTTGGTCCAGGGGGACCCCGGGGAGCTGTTTTTT.

The chain has TRBV18 and TRBJ2-1, with 9 bases aligning to TRBD2. CDR3 length equals 18 residues. V shed 1 base and J 2 bases; nucleotides not matched to a gene: 9. CDR1 is KGHSH and CDR2 is LQKENI in the germline V gene. The CDR3: CASSPQFELAGPYNEQFF. In DNA, the CDR3 is TGTGCCAGCTCACCACAGTTTGAGCTAGCGGGACCCTACAATGAGCAGTTCTTC. Together with reference TRBV18 and TRBJ2-1, the CDR3 gives the full variable domain: NAGVMQNPRHLVRRRGQEARLRCSPMKGHSHVYWYRQLPEEGLKFMVYLQKENIIDESGMPKERFSAEFPKEGPSILRIQQVVRGDSAAYFCASSPQFELAGPYNEQFFGPGTRLTVL.

This clonotype occurred many times. A much larger clone is a single base away; this may be a read error. The chain links TRBV7-2 to TRBJ1-5; D remains ambiguous. The length of the CDR3 is 12 residues. V was cut by 1 base and J by 11 bases, with 9 bases left in between. CDR1 SGHTA and CDR2 FQGNSA come from the germline V gene. CDR3 sequence (DNA): TGTGCCAGCAGCTTAGGACCCCTCACCCAGCATTTT. It is translated as CASSLGPLTQHF.

This clonotype was counted at least ten times. This chain uses TRBV7-7 with TRBJ2-5; 14 nucleotides match TRBD2. V lost 5 bases to trimming and J lost 5 bases; unmatched junction nucleotides: 7. This CDR3 is built from 16 residues. Germline V gene sequence: CDR1 SSHAT, CDR2 FNYEAQ (reference sequence). Here the CDR3 DNA reads TGTGCCAGCAGCCCAGGACTAGCGGGAGGATGGGAGACCCAGTACTTC. Residues: CASSPGLAGGWETQYF.

Note on this clonotype: A much larger clone sits a single nucleotide away, making a read error possible. The chain couples TRBV28 to TRBJ2-3, with TRBD1 matching over 7 bases. Germline lookup yields CDR1 MDHEN and CDR2 SYDVKM. The CDR3 runs to 13 residues. Here the CDR3 reads CTSRDSSTDTQYF. Written as DNA, the CDR3 is TGTACCAGCCGGGACAGCTCCACAGATACGCAGTATTTT. The variable domain in full, with the rest retrieved from reference TRBV28 and TRBJ2-3, is DVKVTQSSRYLVKRTGEKVFLECVQDMDHENMFWYRQDPGLGLRLIYFSYDVKMKEKGDIPEGYSVSREKKERFSLILESASTNQTSMYLCTSRDSSTDTQYFGPGTRLTVL.

This clonotype occurred many times. The chain employs TRBV5-1 and TRBJ2-7; 8 nucleotides match TRBD1. Germline V gene data show CDR1 as SGHRS and CDR2 as YFSETQ. This CDR3 is 16 amino acids long. V lost 4 bases and J lost 2; bases outside the gene matches: 11. CDR3 sequence (DNA): TGCGCCAGCAGCCCCGAGACAGGGGCGGAAACCTACGAGCAGTACTTC. Its protein is CASSPETGAETYEQYF.

This clonotype was counted at least ten times. V usage is TRBV20-1 and J usage is TRBJ1-1, with D maybe TRBD1 (5 bases). The germline V gene has CDR1 DFQATT and CDR2 SNEGSKA (reference sequence). V gave up 1 base and J gave up 1 base, with 13 bases separating them. The CDR3 sequence is 15 residues long. This CDR3 reads CSARAPWGENTEAFF. In DNA form, the CDR3 reads TGCAGTGCTAGAGCTCCGTGGGGGGAGAACACTGAAGCTTTCTTT.

This clonotype was recorded many times. The chain joins TRBV7-9 to TRBJ2-2; D call uncertain. Trimming removed 4 bases from V and 6 bases from J, with 15 bases in between. The CDR3 length is 15 residues. CDR1 SEHNR and CDR2 FQNEAQ come from the germline V gene (reference sequence). The CDR3 DNA is TGTGCCAGCAGCTCCCGGGCCCTCGGCGCCGGGGAGCTGTTTTTT. It specifies CASSSRALGAGELFF.

This clonotype was seen ten or more times. The chain employs TRBV24-1 and TRBJ2-1, with a tentative D call TRBD2 (6 bases). The V and J ends lost 4 bases and 5 bases respectively, with 17 bases between them. Germline loops: CDR1 KGHDR, CDR2 SFDVKD. The CDR3 sequence is 16 residues long. The CDR3 DNA is TGTGCCACCAGTGACGAGGGACTTTCCGGAAACAATGAGCAGTTCTTC. Protein product: CATSDEGLSGNNEQFF.

This clonotype was observed at least ten times. The chain joins TRBV3-1 to TRBJ2-4; D gene ambiguous. The germline V and J ends were trimmed by 8 bases and 1 base, with 6 bases remaining between them. There are 12 residues in the CDR3. Germline V gives CDR1 LGHDT, CDR2 YNNKEL (reference sequence). CDR3 amino acids: CASLGAKNIQYF. The CDR3 DNA is TGTGCCAGCCTCGGCGCCAAAAACATTCAGTACTTC.

This clonotype was observed many times. This sequence joins TRBV5-1 and TRBJ1-1; D is unresolved. The V gene's germline CDR1 is SGHRS and CDR2 YFSETQ. CDR3 size: 13 residues. Between the trimmed V and J ends, which lost 5 bases and 1 base, there was a span of 9 bases. CDR3 region: CASSVRPNTEAFF. The CDR3 DNA reads TGCGCCAGCAGTGTCAGGCCGAACACTGAAGCTTTCTTT.

This clonotype occurred many times. The rearrangement joins TRBV15 to TRBJ1-2, with a tentative D call TRBD1 (5 bases). Trimming stripped 0 bases from V and 9 bases from J, with 11 bases between. Germline CDR1 reads LNHNV; CDR2 reads YYDKDF (reference sequence). The length of the CDR3 is 13 residues. This chain's CDR3 is CATSRDLADSYTF. CDR3 DNA sequence: TGTGCCACCAGCAGAGATCTGGCGGACAGCTACACCTTC. Variable domain in full (rest from reference TRBV15 and TRBJ1-2): DAMVIQNPRYQVTQFGKPVTLSCSQTLNHNVMYWYQQKSSQAPKLLFHYYDKDFNNEADTPDNFQSRRPNTSFCFLDIRSPGLGDTAMYLCATSRDLADSYTFGSGTRLTVV.